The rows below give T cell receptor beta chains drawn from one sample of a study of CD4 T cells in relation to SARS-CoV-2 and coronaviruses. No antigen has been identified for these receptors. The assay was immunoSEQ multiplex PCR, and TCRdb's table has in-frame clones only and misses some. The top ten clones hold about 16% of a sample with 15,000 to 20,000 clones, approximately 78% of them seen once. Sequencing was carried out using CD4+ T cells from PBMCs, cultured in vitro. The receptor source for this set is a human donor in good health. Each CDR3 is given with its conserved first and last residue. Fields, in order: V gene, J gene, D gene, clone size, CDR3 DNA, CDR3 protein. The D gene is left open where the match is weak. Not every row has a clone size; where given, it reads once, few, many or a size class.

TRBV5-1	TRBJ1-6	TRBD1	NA	TGCGCCAGCAGCTGGGGACAGAGTAATTCACCCCTCCACTTT	CASSWGQSNSPLHF
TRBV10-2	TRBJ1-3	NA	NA	TGCGCCAGCAGTCCTGGGAGGTCCGGAAACACCATATATTTT	CASSPGRSGNTIYF
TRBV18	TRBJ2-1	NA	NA	TGTGCCAGCTCACCACGCGGGGACTCCTACAATGAGCAGTTCTTC	CASSPRGDSYNEQFF
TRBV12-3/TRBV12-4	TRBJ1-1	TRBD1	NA	TGTGCCAATAAAGGGGGCGCGGGAACTGAAGCTTTCTTT	CANKGGAGTEAFF
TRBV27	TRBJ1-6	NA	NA	TGTGCCAGCAGTCCACTAGAAGGCGGAGGGCCCCCCCTCCACTTT	CASSPLEGGGPPLHF
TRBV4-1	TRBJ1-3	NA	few	TGCGCCAGCAGCCAATGGACAAGCAGCTCTGGAAACACCATATATTTT	CASSQWTSSSGNTIYF
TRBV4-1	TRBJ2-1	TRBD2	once	TGCGCCAGCAGCCAGGGGAGGGCGGGGATAGGGAGCAATGAGCAGTTCTTC	CASSQGRAGIGSNEQFF
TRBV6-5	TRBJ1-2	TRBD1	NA	TGTGCCAGCAGTAGAGGACAGGCCGCAAACTATGGCTACACCTTC	CASSRGQAANYGYTF
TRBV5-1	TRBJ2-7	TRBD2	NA	TGCGCCAGCAGCTTGGATGGAGCGGGAGGGCCCTACGAGCAGTACTTC	CASSLDGAGGPYEQYF
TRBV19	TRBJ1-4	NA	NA	TGTGCCACCACCCCGGGGGCGGGGACTAATGAAAAACTGTTTTTT	CATTPGAGTNEKLFF
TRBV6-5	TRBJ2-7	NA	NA	TGTGCCAGCAGTCCGCGACAGGGAGGCGGATACGAGCAGTACTTC	CASSPRQGGGYEQYF
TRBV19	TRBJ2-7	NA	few	TGTGCCAGTAGTATAGAGCACGAGCAGTACTTC	CASSIEHEQYF
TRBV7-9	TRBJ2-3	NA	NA	TGTGCCAGCAGCTTAGAGATGAGCACAGATACGCAGTATTTT	CASSLEMSTDTQYF
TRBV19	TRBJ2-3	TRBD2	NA	TGTGCCAGTAGGACAACTAGCGGGAATACAGATACGCAGTATTTT	CASRTTSGNTDTQYF
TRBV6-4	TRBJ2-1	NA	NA	TGTGCCAGCAGCGCCGGGACTCACAATGAGCAGTTCTTC	CASSAGTHNEQFF
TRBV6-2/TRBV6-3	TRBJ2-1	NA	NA	TGTGCCAGCAGCGCCGGGACGGTGGCTCGGGATGAGCAGTTCTTC	CASSAGTVARDEQFF
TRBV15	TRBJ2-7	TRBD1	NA	TGTGCCACCAGCAGAAGGTCCGGGACAGGGGGTTACGAGCAGTACTTC	CATSRRSGTGGYEQYF
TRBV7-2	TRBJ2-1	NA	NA	TGTGCCAGCAGCTTATGGGGGATAGCTCGGGATGAGCAGTTCTTC	CASSLWGIARDEQFF
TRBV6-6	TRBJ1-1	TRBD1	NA	TGTGCCAGCAGTTACTCTAACAGGGGTACTGAAGCTTTCTTT	CASSYSNRGTEAFF